Each of the 25 T cell receptor beta chains below was sequenced from the same sample in a study of CD8 T cells in Susac syndrome. RNA was extracted with the RNeasy kit, and a quantity of about 0.5 to 1 ug was reverse transcribed using random hexamers. TCRdb ran MiXCR on the immunoSEQ multiplex PCR reads and lists one entry per CDR3 protein. Counted here are fewer than 250,000 distinct CDR3 sequences, more than 85% occurring once; the ten biggest clones make up around 0.15%. Sample: CD8+ T cells from PBMCs. The receptors derive from a human donor with multiple sclerosis.

This chain links TRBV7-8 with TRBJ2-3; possibly TRBD1 or TRBD2 for D (5 bases each). There are 16 residues in the CDR3. Germline CDR1 reads SGHVS; CDR2 reads FQNEAQ. Deletions cut 0 bases from V and 2 bases from J, with 12 bases between. The CDR3 coding sequence is TGTGCCAGCAGCTTAGCTCCAGGGAGAGCCACAGATACGCAGTATTTT. Translation gives CASSLAPGRATDTQYF. Looking up the rest from reference TRBV7-8 and TRBJ2-3 gives the full variable domain: GAGVSQSPRYKVAKRGQDVALRCDPISGHVSLFWYQQALGQGPEFLTYFQNEAQLDKSGLPSDRFFAERPEGSVSTLKIQRTQQEDSAVYLCASSLAPGRATDTQYFGPGTRLTVL.

J is TRBJ2-5 and V is TRBV9, with D hard to call. Deletions cut 6 bases from V and 1 base from J, with 10 bases between. The CDR3 covers 13 residues. Germline V gene sequence: CDR1 SGDLS, CDR2 YYNGEE. CDR3 DNA: TGTGCCAGCAATAAGCGAGCCCAAGAGACCCAGTACTTC. Translated: CASNKRAQETQYF.

This chain connects TRBV20-1 to TRBJ1-5; a weak D match, TRBD1 (6 bases). V was cut by 4 bases and J by 4 bases, with 8 bases left in between. Germline V lookup: CDR1 DFQATT, CDR2 SNEGSKA (reference sequence). The CDR3 is 12 amino acids. The CDR3 region has the DNA TGCAGTGCTATTACAGGGAATCAGCCCCAGCATTTT. As protein: CSAITGNQPQHF.

The chain uses TRBV20-1 and TRBJ2-1; D unclear. V was trimmed by 0 bases and J by 7 bases, leaving 16 bases between them. The CDR3 contains 15 residues. Germline CDR1 and CDR2: DFQATT and SNEGSKA (reference sequence). DNA for the CDR3: TGCAGTGCTAGAGAGGGGTACAGCCCCTTTAATGAGCAGTTCTTC. Encoded protein: CSAREGYSPFNEQFF.

The chain's CDR3 is CASSVVGGQETQYF. DNA of the CDR3: TGTGCCAGCAGCGTAGTCGGGGGGCAAGAGACCCAGTACTTC. The chain carries TRBV9 and TRBJ2-5; 7 bases are a match to TRBD2. The CDR3 is made up of 14 amino acids. Germline CDR1 reads SGDLS; CDR2 reads YYNGEE. J lost 2 bases, V lost 0 bases, and 1 base had no gene match.

The chain carries TRBV7-6 and TRBJ2-3; the D gene is possibly TRBD2 (6 bases). Germline lookup yields CDR1 SGHVS and CDR2 FNYEAQ. With 1 base removed from V and 1 base from J, the gap between germline ends came to 6 bases. The CDR3 spans 14 residues. CDR3 sequence (DNA): TGTGCCAGCAGCTTAGTAGCGGGCACAGATACGCAGTATTTT. Encoded protein: CASSLVAGTDTQYF.

The chain has TRBV5-1 and TRBJ1-6; D may be TRBD1 (6 bases). The V end was cut by 4 bases, the J end by 8 bases, with 19 bases between. Germline CDR1 is SGHRS and CDR2 is YFSETQ. This CDR3 contains 16 residues. The CDR3 DNA sequence: TGCGCCAGCAGCCTTGTAGAGGGGGGAATCGATTCACCCCTCCACTTT. Protein: CASSLVEGGIDSPLHF.

The chain is built from TRBV30 and TRBJ2-2; perhaps D is TRBD1 or TRBD2 (5 bases each). Germline-derived CDR1 and CDR2 are GTSNPN and SVGIG (reference sequence). This CDR3 has 14 amino acids. With 7 bases removed from V and 3 bases from J, the gap between germline ends came to 15 bases. In DNA, the CDR3 is TGTGCCTTAAATCGGGACGAATACACCGGGGAGCTGTTTTTT. Its translation is CALNRDEYTGELFF. Full variable domain (outside the CDR3, taken from reference TRBV30 and TRBJ2-2): SQTIHQWPATLVQPVGSPLSLECTVEGTSNPNLYWYRQAAGRGLQLLFYSVGIGQISSEVPQNLSASRPQDRQFILSSKKLLLSDSGFYLCALNRDEYTGELFFGEGSRLTVL.

The chain links TRBV6-5 to TRBJ1-5; 9 positions match TRBD1. Losses at the gene ends were 6 bases for V and 7 bases for J; bases not matched to a gene: 10. The CDR3 is 15 amino acids. Germline CDR1 is MNHEY and CDR2 is SVGAGI. The CDR3 sequence: CASSSYRGLGQPQHF. The DNA of the CDR3 is TGTGCCAGCAGCTCCTACAGGGGGCTCGGACAGCCCCAGCATTTT.

The rearrangement joins TRBV10-3 to TRBJ2-7; 10 positions match TRBD1. The V gene end was trimmed by 6 bases and the J gene end by 3 bases; junction bases not matched to a gene: 2. The germline V gene encodes CDR1 ENHRY and CDR2 SYGVKD. The length of the CDR3 is 13 residues. In DNA form, the CDR3 reads TGTGCCATCAGGGGGGACAGGGGCTACGAGCAGTACTTC. Translated: CAIRGDRGYEQYF.

The CDR3 DNA reads as TGTGCCAGCAGTTACTCGCAGGGGCTAGACTACGAGCAGTACTTC. Its protein is CASSYSQGLDYEQYF. J is TRBJ2-7 and V is TRBV6-6, with a tentative D call TRBD1 (6 bases). CDR3 size: 15 residues. Germline V gives CDR1 MNHNY, CDR2 SVGAGI (reference sequence). With 0 bases removed from V and 3 bases from J, the gap between germline ends came to 12 bases.

A few counts support this clonotype. The chain links TRBV20-1 to TRBJ2-7; 10 bases line up with TRBD2. With 6 bases clipped from V and 3 bases from J, the junction kept 8 bases outside the gene matches. From germline, CDR1 is DFQATT and CDR2 SNEGSKA (reference sequence). This CDR3 comprises 14 residues. For the CDR3, the DNA is TGCAGTGCAATGGGACTAGCGAGTGGCTACGAGCAGTACTTC. This encodes CSAMGLASGYEQYF.

The chain couples TRBV2 to TRBJ2-2, with D possibly matching TRBD1 (6 bases). Germline V gene lookup returns CDR1 SNHLY and CDR2 FYNNEI. CDR3 size: 14 residues. V was clipped by 2 bases and J by 11 bases, with 15 bases between them. Here the CDR3 reads CASSERGQSRELFF. In DNA form, the CDR3 reads TGTGCCAGCAGTGAACGAGGACAGTCCAGAGAGCTGTTTTTT. Full variable domain (rest looked up from reference TRBV2 and TRBJ2-2): EPEVTQTPSHQVTQMGQEVILRCVPISNHLYFYWYRQILGQKVEFLVSFYNNEISEKSEIFDDQFSVERPDGSNFTLKIRSTKLEDSAMYFCASSERGQSRELFFGEGSRLTVL.

The chain combines TRBV6-5 with TRBJ2-2; TRBD2 might be the D (6 bases). Trimming took off 4 bases at V and 3 bases at J, with 9 bases between the two ends. Looked up from germline, CDR1 is MNHEY and CDR2 is SVGAGI. This CDR3 has 14 amino acids. The CDR3 loop is CASSLGEDTGELFF. In nucleotides, the CDR3 is TGTGCCAGCAGTTTGGGGGAGGACACCGGGGAGCTGTTTTTT.

The genes are TRBV29-1 and TRBJ1-1; tentative D call: TRBD1 (5 bases). The CDR3 sequence is 15 residues long. V was trimmed by 0 bases and J by 1 base, leaving 12 bases between them. The V gene's germline CDR1 is SQVTM and CDR2 ANQGSEA. CDR3 protein: CSVEDLGHRNTEAFF. DNA of the CDR3: TGCAGCGTTGAAGATCTTGGACATAGGAACACTGAAGCTTTCTTT. Full variable domain (rest looked up from reference TRBV29-1 and TRBJ1-1): SAVISQKPSRDICQRGTSLTIQCQVDSQVTMMFWYRQQPGQSLTLIATANQGSEATYESGFVIDKFPISRPNLTFSTLTVSNMSPEDSSIYLCSVEDLGHRNTEAFFGQGTRLTVV.

The rearrangement uses TRBV4-1 and TRBJ2-7, with 7 bases identical to TRBD2. CDR1 and CDR2 from the germline V gene are MGHRA and YSYEKL. The J segment lost 4 bases and the V segment lost 0 bases, leaving 6 bases of the junction unmatched. The CDR3 contains 15 residues. CDR3 amino acids: CASSQEGTKIYEQYF. The CDR3 DNA reads as TGCGCCAGCAGCCAAGAAGGGACTAAAATTTACGAGCAGTACTTC.

The DNA for the CDR3 is TGCAGTGCTAGGAGTTATTACTCCTACGAGCAGTACTTC. This codes for CSARSYYSYEQYF. This rearrangement joins TRBV20-1 to TRBJ2-7; D is unresolved. Germline V CDR1 and CDR2: DFQATT, SNEGSKA (reference sequence). This CDR3 has 13 residues. Trimming removed 3 bases from V and 0 bases from J, with 9 bases in between.

The chain links TRBV4-2 to TRBJ2-7; 12 nucleotides agree with TRBD1. The ends lost 1 base at V and 5 bases at J; junction bases unmatched: 3. CDR1 is LGHNA and CDR2 is YNFKEQ in the germline V gene. CDR3 size: 15 residues. The CDR3, as DNA: TGTGCCAGCAGCCAAGTGGGGACAGGGGGCAACGAGCAGTACTTC. Residues: CASSQVGTGGNEQYF.

The DNA of the CDR3 is TGTGCCAGTAGTTTCAATCGTGACTGGGCTGACTACACCTTC. It specifies CASSFNRDWADYTF. The chain links TRBV19 to TRBJ1-2, with D uncertain. Per germline, CDR1 LNHDA and CDR2 SQIVND (reference sequence). There are 14 residues in the CDR3. Trimming stripped 5 bases from V and 10 bases from J, with 20 bases between.

The chain recombines TRBV19 with TRBJ1-1; D possibly corresponds to TRBD1 (5 bases). Per germline, CDR1 LNHDA and CDR2 SQIVND (reference sequence). Trimming cost V 9 bases and J 7 bases, with 12 bases left between them. The CDR3 consists of 11 residues. The CDR3 reads CASVMGGEAFF. CDR3 coding DNA: TGTGCCAGCGTCATGGGGGGTGAAGCTTTCTTT.

The gene calls are TRBV3-1 and TRBJ2-1; D uncertain. The CDR3 totals 13 residues. V lost 3 bases, J lost 9 bases, and 12 bases lay in between. Germline CDR1 is LGHDT and CDR2 is YNNKEL (reference sequence). CDR3 bases: TGTGCCAGCAGCCAGGGGTTCCCTGGTGAGCAGTTCTTC. This translates into CASSQGFPGEQFF.

The chain couples TRBV6-1 to TRBJ2-7; D perhaps matches TRBD2 (7 bases). V was cut by 0 bases and J by 4 bases, with 13 bases left in between. The CDR3 contains 15 residues. Germline loops: CDR1 MNHNS, CDR2 SASEGT. The DNA of the CDR3 is TGTGCCAGCAGTGAAGCAGGGGGGGCTGGGTACGAGCAGTACTTC. Translation: CASSEAGGAGYEQYF.

The chain uses TRBV20-1 and TRBJ2-3, with 10 bases matching TRBD2. The germline gives CDR1 DFQATT, CDR2 SNEGSKA (reference sequence). Germline trimming cut 3 bases from V and 4 bases from J; bases unmatched to any gene: 7. The CDR3 is 15 residues long. DNA of the CDR3: TGCAGTGCTAGTTCAAGCGGGAGGGCGTCAGATACGCAGTATTTT. It specifies CSASSSGRASDTQYF.

The chain recombines TRBV13 with TRBJ1-1, with 8 bases that match TRBD1. The CDR3 spans 15 residues. Germline lookup yields CDR1 PRHDT and CDR2 FYEKMQ (reference sequence). Germline trimming cut 8 bases from V and 0 bases from J; bases unmatched to any gene: 8. The CDR3 here is CASRNRGGLNTEAFF. CDR3 DNA sequence: TGTGCCAGCCGGAACAGGGGGGGGTTGAACACTGAAGCTTTCTTT. Combining the CDR3 with reference TRBV13 and TRBJ1-1 gives the whole variable domain AAGVIQSPRHLIKEKRETATLKCYPIPRHDTVYWYQQGPGQDPQFLISFYEKMQSDKGSIPDRFSAQQFSDYHSELNMSSLELGDSALYFCASRNRGGLNTEAFFGQGTRLTVV.

The genes are TRBV5-6 and TRBJ2-2; no clear D. Germline CDR1 reads SGHDT; CDR2 reads YYEEEE. The V and J ends lost 2 bases and 3 bases respectively, with 8 bases between them. This CDR3 comprises 14 residues. The CDR3 region is CASSLEVDTGELFF. Written as DNA, the CDR3 is TGTGCCAGCAGCTTAGAGGTGGACACCGGGGAGCTGTTTTTT.